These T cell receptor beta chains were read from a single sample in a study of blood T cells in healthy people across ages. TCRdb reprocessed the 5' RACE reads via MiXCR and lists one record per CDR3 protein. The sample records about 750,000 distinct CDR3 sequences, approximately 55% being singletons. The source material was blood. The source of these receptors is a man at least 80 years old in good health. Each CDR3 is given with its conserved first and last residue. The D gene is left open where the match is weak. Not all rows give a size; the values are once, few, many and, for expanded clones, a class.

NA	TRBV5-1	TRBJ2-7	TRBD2	TGCGCCAGCGGCTTGTCGGGCGGGAGCTCCTACGAGCAGTACTTC	CASGLSGGSSYEQYF
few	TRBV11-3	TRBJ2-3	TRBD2	TGTGCCAGCAGCTCGGGACTAGATCCCACAGATACGCAGTATTTT	CASSSGLDPTDTQYF
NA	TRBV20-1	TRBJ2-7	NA	TGCAGTGCTCCAATCCCGTGGTCCTACGAGCAGTACTTC	CSAPIPWSYEQYF
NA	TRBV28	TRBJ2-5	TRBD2	TGTGCCAGCAGTTTACTAGCGGGAATGGAAAAGACCCAGTACTTC	CASSLLAGMEKTQYF
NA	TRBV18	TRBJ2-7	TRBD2	TGTGCCAGCTCACCACTCGGGACTAGCGGGAGTTTCTACGAGCAGTACTTC	CASSPLGTSGSFYEQYF
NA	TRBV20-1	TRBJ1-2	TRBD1	TGCAGTGCTAGAGAGGGAACAGGGGGCTCTGGCTACACCTTC	CSAREGTGGSGYTF
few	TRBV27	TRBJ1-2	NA	TGTGCCAGCAGTTTTGTCTACGACCCAGGGTACTATGGCTACACCTTC	CASSFVYDPGYYGYTF
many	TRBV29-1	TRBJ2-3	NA	TGCAGCGTTGACCAAGCGGTGTTGGGCACAGATACGCAGTATTTT	CSVDQAVLGTDTQYF
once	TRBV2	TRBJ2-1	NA	TGTGCAGGCGACACAGGGCAGTACCCTCTCAATGAGCAGTTCTTC	CAGDTGQYPLNEQFF
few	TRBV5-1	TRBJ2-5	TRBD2	TGCGCCAGCAGCTTCGGACTAGCGGGAGGGCTCCAAGAGACCCAGTACTTC	CASSFGLAGGLQETQYF
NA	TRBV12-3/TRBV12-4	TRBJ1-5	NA	TGTGCCAGCAGTTTAGCAGGGGGGGCTCAGCCCCAGCATTTT	CASSLAGGAQPQHF
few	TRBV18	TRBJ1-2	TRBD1	TGTGCCAGCTCACCCTTACGACAGGGCGAATATGGCTACACCTTC	CASSPLRQGEYGYTF
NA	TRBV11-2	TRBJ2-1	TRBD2	TGTGCCAGCAGCCATTCCCGTTGGACTAGCGGGAGGGGTGGTGAGCAGTTCTTC	CASSHSRWTSGRGGEQFF
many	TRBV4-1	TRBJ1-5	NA	TGCGCCAGCAGCCAAAGCCTATGGGGCCTCAATCAGCCCCAGCATTTT	CASSQSLWGLNQPQHF
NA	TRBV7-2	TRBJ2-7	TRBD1	TGTGTCAGCAGCTCGGACAGGGGAGGGCTCGAGCAGTACTTC	CVSSSDRGGLEQYF
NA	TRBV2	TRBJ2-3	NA	NA	CASTQGVAGGSAYAYF
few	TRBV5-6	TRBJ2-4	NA	TGTGCCAGCAGCTTGGATGGAGCCCAAAACATTCAGTACTTC	CASSLDGAQNIQYF
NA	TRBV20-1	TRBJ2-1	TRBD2	TGCAGTGCTAGAGATGACGGGAGGGCCCCCCATTACAATGAGCAGTTCTTC	CSARDDGRAPHYNEQFF
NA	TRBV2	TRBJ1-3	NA	TGTGCCAGCCAGGAGACTTCTGGAAACACCATATATTTT	CASQETSGNTIYF
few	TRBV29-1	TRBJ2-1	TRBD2	TGCAGCGTTGTACGGCTAGCGGGAGGGTCCTACTCCTACAATGAGCAGTTCTTC	CSVVRLAGGSYSYNEQFF
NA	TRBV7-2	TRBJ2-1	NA	TGTGCCAGCAGCCCCCCGTATCCTAGCTCCTACAATGAGCAGTTCTTC	CASSPPYPSSYNEQFF
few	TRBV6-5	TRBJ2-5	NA	TGTGCCAGCAGCCCCACAGACAGCCCGGGCGCCCTTGAGCAGTACTTC	CASSPTDSPGALEQYF
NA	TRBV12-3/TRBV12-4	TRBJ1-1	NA	TGTGCCAGCAGTTTGGGGGAGATTTGGACGGCGACTGAAGCTTTCTTT	CASSLGEIWTATEAFF
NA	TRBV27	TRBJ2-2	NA	TGTGCCAGCAGTTTTTCTACAGGTGCCGGGGAGCTGTTTTTT	CASSFSTGAGELFF
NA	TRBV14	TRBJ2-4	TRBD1	TGTGCCAGCAGCCAAAGAGCAGGGGGAAACATTCAGTACTTC	CASSQRAGGNIQYF
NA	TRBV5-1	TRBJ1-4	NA	TGCGCCAGCAGGAGGGGGGACGCAACTAATGAAAAACTGTTTTTT	CASRRGDATNEKLFF
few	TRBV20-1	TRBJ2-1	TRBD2	TGCAGTGCGAACGGACGAGCGGGGACTAATGAGCAGTTCTTC	CSANGRAGTNEQFF
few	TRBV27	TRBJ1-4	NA	TGTGCCAGCAGTTTTTTTGGTCGGGATAATGAAAAACTGTTTTTT	CASSFFGRDNEKLFF
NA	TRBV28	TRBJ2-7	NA	TGTGCCAGCACTAGTCTCTTGGGCGAGGGGGGCTACGAGCAGTACTTC	CASTSLLGEGGYEQYF
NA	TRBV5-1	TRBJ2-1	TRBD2	TGCGCCAGCAGCCACGGACTAGCGGGAGACAATGAGCAGTTCTTC	CASSHGLAGDNEQFF
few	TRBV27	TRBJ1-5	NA	TGTGCCAGCAGTTTCTCCGGACAGCCCCAGCATTTT	CASSFSGQPQHF
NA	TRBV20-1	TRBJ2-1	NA	TGCAGTGCTAGAGATCAGCGGGCGGCGACAGGGTTAGTTGAGCAGTTCTTC	CSARDQRAATGLVEQFF
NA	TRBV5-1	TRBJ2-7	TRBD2	TGCGCCAGCAGCTTGGTTCCACCAGGGAAGGCTAGCGGGGAGTACAATGAGCAGTACTTC	CASSLVPPGKASGEYNEQYF
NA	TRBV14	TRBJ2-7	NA	TGTGCCAGCAGCCAGGGACATTCCTTCTCCTACGAGCAGTACTTC	CASSQGHSFSYEQYF
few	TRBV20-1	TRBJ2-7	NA	TGCAGTGCTAGAGCCCAGACAGCCTACGAGCAGTACTTC	CSARAQTAYEQYF
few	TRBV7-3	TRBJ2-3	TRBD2	TGTGCCAGCAGCCCCCTCGGGAGGGCCTTAGGAGATACGCAGTATTTT	CASSPLGRALGDTQYF
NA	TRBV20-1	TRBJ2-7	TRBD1	TGCAGTGCTCGGGGACAGGGACTTTACGAGCAGTACTTC	CSARGQGLYEQYF
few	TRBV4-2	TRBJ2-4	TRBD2	TGTGCCAGCAGCCAAGTATCCGGGGGGAACATTCAGTACTTC	CASSQVSGGNIQYF
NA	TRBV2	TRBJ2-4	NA	TGTGCCAGCAGGGAGACCCCTGGACAAAACATTCAGTACTTC	CASRETPGQNIQYF
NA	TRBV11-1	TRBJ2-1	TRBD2	TGTGCCAGCAGCTTATTATCCTCGGCGACTAGCGGGAGGAATGAGCAGTTCTTC	CASSLLSSATSGRNEQFF
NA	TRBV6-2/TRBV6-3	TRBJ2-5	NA	TGTGCCAGCAGTTCCAGGACTACGGGAGCTACCCAGTACTTC	CASSSRTTGATQYF
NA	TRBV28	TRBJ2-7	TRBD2	TGTGCCAGCAGGGGTAGCGGGGCCAGCTCCTACGAGCAGTACTTC	CASRGSGASSYEQYF
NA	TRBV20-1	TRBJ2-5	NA	TGCAGTGCTACCAGGGGGGACTTCCAAGAGACCCAGTACTTC	CSATRGDFQETQYF
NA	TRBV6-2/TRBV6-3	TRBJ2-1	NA	TGTGCCAGCAGTTACCCGCCGACATCCGTGCAGTTCTTC	CASSYPPTSVQFF
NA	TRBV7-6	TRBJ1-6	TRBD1	TGTGCCAGCAGCAAGGACAGGGGGCGGACCACCTATAATTCACCCCTCCACTTT	CASSKDRGRTTYNSPLHF
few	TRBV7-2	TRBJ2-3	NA	TGTGCCAGCAGAAGGGACACCACCACAGATACGCAGTATTTT	CASRRDTTTDTQYF
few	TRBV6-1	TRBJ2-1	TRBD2	TGTGCCAGCAGAAAACTGGGGGGGCTAGCGGGAGGAGGCAATGAGCAGTTCTTC	CASRKLGGLAGGGNEQFF
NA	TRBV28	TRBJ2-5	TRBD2	TGTGCCAGCAGTTTTAGGGGGACTAGTCGTGAGCAGTACTTC	CASSFRGTSREQYF
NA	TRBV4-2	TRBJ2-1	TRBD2	TGTGCCAGCAGCCAAGGCCCACCCGGGCGGGGGGTGGTCTACGAGCAGTTCTTC	CASSQGPPGRGVVYEQFF
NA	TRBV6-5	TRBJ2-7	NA	TGTGCCAGCAGTTACAGGATTCCCTACGAGCAGTACTTC	CASSYRIPYEQYF
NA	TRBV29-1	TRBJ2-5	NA	TGCAGCGTTGAAGCCCGCAATGAGCAGTACTTC	CSVEARNEQYF
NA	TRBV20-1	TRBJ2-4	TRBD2	TGCAGTGCTAGGAGGCTAGCGGGACGGGAGCAGTACTTC	CSARRLAGREQYF
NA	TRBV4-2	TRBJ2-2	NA	TGTGCCAGCAGCCCCCTTGGTCAGGCCAATGGCAACACCGGGGAGCTGTTTTTT	CASSPLGQANGNTGELFF